This T cell receptor beta chain stems from a study of T cell responses to AZD1222 COVID-19 vaccine (dated by TCRdb to about 2021). Regarding the study in general: A total of 233 trial participants underwent TCR sequencing, of whom about 210 had received two doses of AZD1222 and some 25 had received two doses of the MenACWY control vaccine. Trial participants were enrolled into age subgroups of 18-55, 56-69 and 70-plus years, which contained around 150, 28 and 57 TCR-sequenced participants, respectively.

Its CDR3 holds 12 amino acids, cysteine through phenylalanine. Only the CDR3 portion is preserved as DNA: 36 bases, with reading frame beginning at the first base. V gives up 4 bases and J gives up 7 bases, and the segment between their germline ends measures 8 bases. Per the germline V gene, MNHEY is the CDR1 and SVGEGT is the CDR2. Interpreted using the paper, the time point label stands for: baseline before first vaccination. In light of the paper, this sample's treatment or condition label describes: meningococcal conjugate vaccine given as trial control. Vaccinee samples were obtained from the UK trials COV001 and COV002, which included a single-blind randomized controlled phase 2/3 trial of AZD1222 (ChAdOx1 nCoV-19) in healthy adults. For TCRbeta chain sequencing, PBMC samples from trial participants were taken at day 0 and at day 28 after the second dose. The CDR3 regions of human TCRbeta chains were subjected to immunosequencing. In the source study's methods: Repertoire TCRs were matched against a reference library of SARS-CoV-2-specific TCRs generated with the MIRA antigen-specificity platform. Breadth was defined as the fraction of unique TCRs that were SARS-CoV-2-associated. Depth was defined as the fraction of total T cells that were SARS-CoV-2-associated. Using the MIRA data, every spike-specific TCR was mapped to the spike region that the TCR reacted to and assigned to either a CD4 or a CD8 class. Log10-transformed breadth and depth values were compared by one-way ANOVA with Sidak's multiple comparisons tests. TCRdb carries this immuneACCESS record with in-frame sequences only. Its versions omit some clonotypes, under half of them owing to an unresolved V gene in the studies checked, with the rest unexplained. V and J calls and clone size come straight from that table; D and trimming were deduced from the DNA. A total of 150,000 or so clones appear in this sample, around 89% of them only once. Of the sample, more than 3% falls within the top ten clones.

On this clone itself: The antigen it recognizes is unknown. Base qualities are not provided; no much larger clone lies one nucleotide away.

What the authors observed across the whole study: Participants were mostly white British and included more females than males, and it was suggested by the authors that clonal diversity may have been underestimated. In the small 56-69-year group, the increase in depth fell short of significance, most likely because of low power. Conclusions about previously exposed vaccinees are limited because only six or seven AZD1222 recipients were SARS-CoV-2 seropositive at baseline. Reportedly, almost half of the unique spike-specific TCRs recognized epitopes lying outside the regions that are mutated in the B.1.351 and B.1.1.7 variants. Vaccine-associated CD4 TCRs spanned the whole spike protein, with dominant responses in regions 160-218 and 743-854. Because no day 14 peak-response samples were available, the repertoires could be characterized only after the peak T cell response. Spike-specific TCR breadth and depth rose significantly after two AZD1222 doses compared with day 0 and with MenACWY recipients.

The sequencing here drew on peripheral blood, taken on day 0 of MenACWY control vaccination. The clonotype was recovered from an adult in good health. The V and J genes are TRBV6-2 or TRBV6-3 and TRBJ1-5; the D gene identity is not certain. Here is the DNA: TGTGCCAGCAGTTTTGGCTTGCAGCCCCAGCATTTT. This is translated as CASSFGLQPQHF.